This T cell receptor (beta chain) was profiled in a study of T cells in Graves' hyperthyroidism and ophthalmopathy. Amplification of TCR beta CDR3 regions was performed using RNA transcripts as template. During a first-round RT-PCR of the TCR CDR3, the HTBI primer set was used. MiXCR, run by TCRdb on the multiplex PCR reads, gives a single entry per CDR3 protein. The sample records approximately 870,000 distinct CDR3 sequences, more than 30% being singletons. The V gene's germline CDR1 is SGDLS and CDR2 YYNGEE. V was cut by 4 bases and J by 0 bases, with 13 bases left in between. This CDR3 is 15 amino acids long.

The chain carries TRBV9 and TRBJ2-5, with D perhaps assigned TRBD1 or TRBD2 (5 bases each). Sequenced sample: blood. This TCR came from a man between 18 and 35 years old with Graves' hyperthyroidism. The DNA of the CDR3 is TGTGCCAGCAGCCAAGAGGGGCTAGACCAAGAGACCCAGTACTTC. Its protein product is CASSQEGLDQETQYF.